The source of this T cell receptor beta chain is a study of T cell responses to AZD1222 COVID-19 vaccine. Regarding the study as a whole: Recipients of AZD1222 seropositive at baseline numbered only 5 to 7. Unmutated regions of variants are reportedly targeted by nearly half of spike-specific TCRs. The span of vaccine-associated CD4 TCRs extended across spike, with dominance at 160-218 and 743-854.

V was pared by 3 bases and J by 5 bases, with 1 base of the junction left unmatched. Germline CDR1 SGHTA, CDR2 FQGNSA. There are 13 residues in the CDR3. Measured with immunoSEQ multiplex PCR; TCRdb has only the in-frame clones, and not every one. The sample includes about 90,000 clones, 85% of them seen just once. Notes on this clone: What it binds is unknown.

Pooled together were second doses at about 4 or about 12 weeks. The chain has TRBV7-2 and TRBJ1-5, with TRBD1 identical over 7 bases. The source material was peripheral blood, sampled 28 days after the second AZD1222 dose. The sequence was obtained from an adult who received the AZD1222 COVID-19 vaccine. The CDR3 nucleotides are TGTGCCAGCAGCTTGACAGGGTATCAGCCCCAGCATTTT. Translating it yields CASSLTGYQPQHF.